The next 8 T cell receptor beta chains were all read from a single sample in a study of blood T cells in healthy people across ages. A J-beta primer mix and a sample-barcoded 5' primer were used in a second PCR of roughly 7 to 12 cycles. TCRdb itself ran the 5' RACE reads through MiXCR, one entry per CDR3 protein. The repertoire holds 1.5 million to 2 million distinct CDR3 sequences, with under 30% as singletons. The sample comprised blood. Receptors originate from a woman between 25 and 40 years old in good health.

This clonotype came up a few times. The rearrangement uses TRBV9 and TRBJ2-1; 9 bases agree with TRBD2. Germline V gene lookup returns CDR1 SGDLS and CDR2 YYNGEE. The V gene end was trimmed by 5 bases and the J gene end by 4 bases; junction bases not matched to a gene: 7. This CDR3 has 15 residues. In DNA, the CDR3 is TGTGCCAGCAGGGCGGGAGCGGGAGGTTACAATGAGCAGTTCTTC. Translated, it gives CASRAGAGGYNEQFF. Full variable domain (outside the CDR3, taken from reference TRBV9 and TRBJ2-1): DSGVTQTPKHLITATGQRVTLRCSPRSGDLSVYWYQQSLDQGLQFLIQYYNGEERAKGNILERFSAQQFPDLHSELNLSSLELGDSALYFCASRAGAGGYNEQFFGPGTRLTVL.

The J gene is TRBJ1-2, the V gene TRBV20-1; D is uncertain. Germline V CDR1 and CDR2: DFQATT, SNEGSKA (reference sequence). Deletions cut 6 bases from V and 12 bases from J, with 20 bases between. CDR3 length: 12 residues. The CDR3 region has the DNA TGCAGTGCCCGGGCCCGGGCGGGGTCCCACACCTTC. It codes for CSARARAGSHTF.

V usage is TRBV9 and J usage is TRBJ2-3, with TRBD2 as a possible D gene (6 bases). The CDR3 consists of 16 residues. V lost 5 bases to trimming and J lost 2 bases, with 18 bases between them. The germline V gene encodes CDR1 SGDLS and CDR2 YYNGEE. The CDR3 sequence: CASSQGVAEATDTQYF. In DNA form, the CDR3 reads TGTGCCAGCAGTCAAGGAGTAGCGGAAGCCACAGATACGCAGTATTTT.

The chain employs TRBV28 and TRBJ2-7, with a weak D call TRBD2 (5 bases). The J call may be in error: the DNA end matches TRBJ2-5 better. The length of the CDR3 is 15 residues. Germline V gene data show CDR1 as MDHEN and CDR2 as SYDVKM. The CDR3 coding sequence is TGTGCCAGCAGTTTATCGCTATTGAGGGCCGAGACCCAGTACTTC. This translates into CASSLSLLRAETQYF.

This clonotype was observed at least ten times. The rearrangement links TRBV5-1 to TRBJ2-5, with a weak D call TRBD1 (6 bases). V dropped 5 bases and J dropped 3 bases, with 8 bases sitting between them. CDR1 is SGHRS and CDR2 is YFSETQ in the germline V gene. This CDR3 spans 12 amino acids. Written as DNA, the CDR3 is TGCGCCAGCAGACAGGGAAAAGAGACCCAGTACTTC. Its protein is CASRQGKETQYF.

The sample holds a few counts of this clonotype. The rearrangement joins TRBV12-3 or TRBV12-4 to TRBJ1-5; TRBD1 is a possible D gene (5 bases). Trimming cost V 2 bases and J 7 bases, with 15 bases left between them. This CDR3 comprises 15 residues. Written as DNA, the CDR3 is TGTGCCAGCAGTTTATCTGCCTCCTGGGACCAGCCCCAGCATTTT. It is translated as CASSLSASWDQPQHF.

This clonotype was observed a handful of times. This chain links TRBV9 with TRBJ2-5, with 12 bases lining up with TRBD2. The CDR3 has 16 amino acids. CDR1 and CDR2 (germline): SGDLS, YYNGEE. The V and J ends lost 2 bases and 7 bases, in that order; junction bases with no gene match: 9. The CDR3 is CASSVASGRAGGTQYF. The CDR3 DNA follows: TGTGCCAGCAGCGTGGCTAGCGGGAGGGCCGGAGGGACCCAGTACTTC.

With regard to this clonotype: A much larger clone is a single base away; this may be a read error. This chain links TRBV29-1 with TRBJ2-5, with D possibly TRBD2 on 7 matching bases. The CDR3 runs 13 residues. V lost 4 bases, J lost 3 bases, and 12 bases lay in between. The germline CDR1 and CDR2 sequences are SQVTM and ANQGSEA. This CDR3 reads CSVGQGREETQYF. CDR3 in DNA: TGCAGCGTTGGGCAGGGGAGGGAAGAGACCCAGTACTTC. Variable domain in full (rest from reference TRBV29-1 and TRBJ2-5): SAVISQKPSRDICQRGTSLTIQCQVDSQVTMMFWYRQQPGQSLTLIATANQGSEATYESGFVIDKFPISRPNLTFSTLTVSNMSPEDSSIYLCSVGQGREETQYFGPGTRLLVL.